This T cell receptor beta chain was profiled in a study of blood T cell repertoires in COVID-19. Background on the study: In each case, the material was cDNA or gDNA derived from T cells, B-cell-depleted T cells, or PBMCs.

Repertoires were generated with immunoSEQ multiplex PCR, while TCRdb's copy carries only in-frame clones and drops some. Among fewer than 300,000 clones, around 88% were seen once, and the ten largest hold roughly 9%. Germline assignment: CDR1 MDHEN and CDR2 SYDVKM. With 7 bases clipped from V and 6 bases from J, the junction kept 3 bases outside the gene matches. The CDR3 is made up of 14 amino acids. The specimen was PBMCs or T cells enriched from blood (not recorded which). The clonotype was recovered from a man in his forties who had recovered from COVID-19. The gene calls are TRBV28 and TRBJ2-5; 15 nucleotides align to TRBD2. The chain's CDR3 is CASKGLAGGQTQYF. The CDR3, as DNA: TGTGCCAGCAAAGGACTAGCGGGAGGGCAGACCCAGTACTTC.